This T cell receptor beta chain was sequenced in a study of tumor-infiltrating lymphocytes in primary liver carcinoma. Comment on this clonotype: A much bigger clone sits one base away, suggesting this may be a read error.

The input was approximately 0.45 ug total RNA; TCR beta cDNA was made from it with a constant-region primer. Slightly modified ARM-PCR with three nested multiplex PCR rounds yielded TCR beta libraries. TCRdb fed the multiplex PCR reads into MiXCR, producing one record per CDR3 protein. The sample holds roughly 100,000 distinct CDR3 sequences; 55% to 75% are singletons and the top ten take around 9.1%. Each 20-30 mg portion of unsorted bulk tissue served as the source for co-extraction of RNA and DNA. This receptor was identified in a woman aged 55-69 years with primary liver carcinoma and hepatitis B virus infection. Sequencing input: liver tumor tissue from sampling region 5. The subset is: tumor region T5, tumor centre.

DNA of the CDR3: TGTGCCAGAAGTTTCCCCTCCACAGATACGCAGTATTTT. Translation gives CARSFPSTDTQYF. The V and J genes are TRBV28 and TRBJ2-3; unclear D gene. CDR1 MDHEN and CDR2 SYDVKM come from the germline V gene. The CDR3 loop spans 13 amino acids.